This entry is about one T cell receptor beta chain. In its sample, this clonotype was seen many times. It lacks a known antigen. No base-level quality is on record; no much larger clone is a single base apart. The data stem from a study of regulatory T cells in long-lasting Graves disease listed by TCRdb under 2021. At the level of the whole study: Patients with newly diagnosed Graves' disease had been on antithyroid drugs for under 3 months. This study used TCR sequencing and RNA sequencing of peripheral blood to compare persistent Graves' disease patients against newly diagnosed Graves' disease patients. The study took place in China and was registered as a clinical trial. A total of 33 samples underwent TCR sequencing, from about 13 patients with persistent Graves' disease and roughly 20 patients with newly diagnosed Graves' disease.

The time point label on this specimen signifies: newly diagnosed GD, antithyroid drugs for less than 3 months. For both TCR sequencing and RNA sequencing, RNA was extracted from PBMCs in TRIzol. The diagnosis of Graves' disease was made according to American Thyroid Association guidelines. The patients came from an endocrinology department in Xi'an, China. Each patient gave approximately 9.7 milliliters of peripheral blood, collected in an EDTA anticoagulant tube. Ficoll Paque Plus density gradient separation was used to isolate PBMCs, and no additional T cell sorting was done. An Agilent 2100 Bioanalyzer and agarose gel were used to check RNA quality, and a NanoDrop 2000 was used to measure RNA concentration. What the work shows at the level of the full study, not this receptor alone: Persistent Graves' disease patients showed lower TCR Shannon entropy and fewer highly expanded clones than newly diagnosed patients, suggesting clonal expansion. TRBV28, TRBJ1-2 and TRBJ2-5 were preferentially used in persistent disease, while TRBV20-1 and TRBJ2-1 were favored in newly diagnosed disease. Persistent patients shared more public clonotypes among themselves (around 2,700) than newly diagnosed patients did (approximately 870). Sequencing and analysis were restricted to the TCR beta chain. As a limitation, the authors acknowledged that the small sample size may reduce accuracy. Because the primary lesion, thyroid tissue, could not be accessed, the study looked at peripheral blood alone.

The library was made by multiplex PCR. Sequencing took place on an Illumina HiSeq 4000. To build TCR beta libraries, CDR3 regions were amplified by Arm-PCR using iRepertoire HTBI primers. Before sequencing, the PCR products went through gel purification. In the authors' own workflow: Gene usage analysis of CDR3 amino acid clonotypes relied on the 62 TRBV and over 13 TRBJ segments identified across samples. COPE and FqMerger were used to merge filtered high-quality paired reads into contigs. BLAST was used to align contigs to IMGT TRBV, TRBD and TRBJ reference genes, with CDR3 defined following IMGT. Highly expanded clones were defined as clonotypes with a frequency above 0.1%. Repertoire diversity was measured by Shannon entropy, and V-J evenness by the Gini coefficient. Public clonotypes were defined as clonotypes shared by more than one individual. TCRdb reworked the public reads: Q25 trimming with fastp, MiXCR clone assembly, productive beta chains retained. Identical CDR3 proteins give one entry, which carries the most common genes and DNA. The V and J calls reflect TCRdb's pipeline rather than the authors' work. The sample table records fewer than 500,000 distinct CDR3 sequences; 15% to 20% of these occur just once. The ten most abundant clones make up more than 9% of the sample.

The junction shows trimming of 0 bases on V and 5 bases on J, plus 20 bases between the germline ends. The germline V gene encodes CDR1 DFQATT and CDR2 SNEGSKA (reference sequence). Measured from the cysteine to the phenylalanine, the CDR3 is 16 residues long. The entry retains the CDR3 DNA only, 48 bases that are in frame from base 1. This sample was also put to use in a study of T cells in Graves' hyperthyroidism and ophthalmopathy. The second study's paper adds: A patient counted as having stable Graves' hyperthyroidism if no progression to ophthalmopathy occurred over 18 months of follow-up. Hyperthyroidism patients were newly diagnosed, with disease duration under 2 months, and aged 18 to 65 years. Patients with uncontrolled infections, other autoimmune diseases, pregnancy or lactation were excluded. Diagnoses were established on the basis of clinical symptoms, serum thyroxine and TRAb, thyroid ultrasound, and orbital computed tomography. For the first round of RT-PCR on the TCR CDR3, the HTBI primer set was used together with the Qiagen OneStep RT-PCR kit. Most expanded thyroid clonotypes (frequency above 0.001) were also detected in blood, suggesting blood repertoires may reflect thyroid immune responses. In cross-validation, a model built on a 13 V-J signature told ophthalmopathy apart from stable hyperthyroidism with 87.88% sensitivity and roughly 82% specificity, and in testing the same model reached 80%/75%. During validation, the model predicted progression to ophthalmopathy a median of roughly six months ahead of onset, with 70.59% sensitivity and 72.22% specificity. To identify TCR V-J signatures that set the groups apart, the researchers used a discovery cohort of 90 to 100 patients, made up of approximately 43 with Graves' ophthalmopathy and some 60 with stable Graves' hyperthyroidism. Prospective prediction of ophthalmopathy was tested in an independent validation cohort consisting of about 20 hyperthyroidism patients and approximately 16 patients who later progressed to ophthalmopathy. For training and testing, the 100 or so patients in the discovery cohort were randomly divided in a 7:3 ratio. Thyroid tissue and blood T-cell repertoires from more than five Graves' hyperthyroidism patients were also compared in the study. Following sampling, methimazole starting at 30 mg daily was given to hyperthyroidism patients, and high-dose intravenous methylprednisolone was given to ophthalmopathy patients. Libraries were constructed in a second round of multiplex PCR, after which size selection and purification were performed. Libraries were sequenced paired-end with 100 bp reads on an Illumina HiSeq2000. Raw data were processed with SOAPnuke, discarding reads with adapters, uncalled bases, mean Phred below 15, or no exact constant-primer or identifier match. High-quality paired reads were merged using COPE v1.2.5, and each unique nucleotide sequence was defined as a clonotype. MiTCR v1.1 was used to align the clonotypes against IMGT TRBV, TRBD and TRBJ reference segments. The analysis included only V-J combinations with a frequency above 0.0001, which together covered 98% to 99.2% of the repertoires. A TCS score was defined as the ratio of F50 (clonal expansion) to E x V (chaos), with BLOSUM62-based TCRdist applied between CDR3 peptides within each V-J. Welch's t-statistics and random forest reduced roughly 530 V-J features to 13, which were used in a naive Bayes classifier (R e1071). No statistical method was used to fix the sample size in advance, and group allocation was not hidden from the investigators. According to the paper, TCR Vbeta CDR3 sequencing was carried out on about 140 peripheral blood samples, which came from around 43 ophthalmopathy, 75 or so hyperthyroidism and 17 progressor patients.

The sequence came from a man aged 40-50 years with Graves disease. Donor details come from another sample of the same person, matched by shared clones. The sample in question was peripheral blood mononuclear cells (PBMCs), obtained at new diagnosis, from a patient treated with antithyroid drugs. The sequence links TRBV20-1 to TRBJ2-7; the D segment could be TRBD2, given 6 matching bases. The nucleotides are TGCAGTGCTAGAGATCGGGCAGGGCTAGCGTGGGACGAGCAGTACTTC. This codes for CSARDRAGLAWDEQYF.